The TCR beta chain under discussion was sequenced for a study of T cell repertoires in cytomegalovirus infection. Study as a whole: In public TCR beta signatures, there were indications of both CMV infection and matching HLA type.

The study, taken as a whole, reports: Frequencies of public TCR beta families were cumulated, and this identified carriers of CMV plus the relevant HLA. In two of eight donors, the top clonotype was HLA-C-restricted CMV-specific.

V was cut by 5 bases and J by 4 bases, with 15 bases left in between. Germline V gene data show CDR1 as MDHEN and CDR2 as SYDVKM. The CDR3 is 15 amino acids. About this clonotype: Its antigen is still unknown.

TCRdb re-called the reads with MiXCR, one entry per CDR3 protein. Among a few hundred thousand distinct CDR3 sequences, about 18% were seen once, and the ten largest hold less than 60%. The receptor was derived from a human donor in good health (CMV status not recorded). Some clones in this sample may be carry-over from other donors' samples. Specimen: CD8+ T cells from PBMCs. This sequence joins TRBV28 and TRBJ1-5; no clear D. CDR3 protein: CASSPPDPVNQPQHF. The CDR3 DNA reads as TGTGCCAGCAGTCCGCCAGACCCCGTAAATCAGCCCCAGCATTTT. Full variable domain (rest looked up from reference TRBV28 and TRBJ1-5): DVKVTQSSRYLVKRTGEKVFLECVQDMDHENMFWYRQDPGLGLRLIYFSYDVKMKEKGDIPEGYSVSREKKERFSLILESASTNQTSMYLCASSPPDPVNQPQHFGDGTRLSIL.